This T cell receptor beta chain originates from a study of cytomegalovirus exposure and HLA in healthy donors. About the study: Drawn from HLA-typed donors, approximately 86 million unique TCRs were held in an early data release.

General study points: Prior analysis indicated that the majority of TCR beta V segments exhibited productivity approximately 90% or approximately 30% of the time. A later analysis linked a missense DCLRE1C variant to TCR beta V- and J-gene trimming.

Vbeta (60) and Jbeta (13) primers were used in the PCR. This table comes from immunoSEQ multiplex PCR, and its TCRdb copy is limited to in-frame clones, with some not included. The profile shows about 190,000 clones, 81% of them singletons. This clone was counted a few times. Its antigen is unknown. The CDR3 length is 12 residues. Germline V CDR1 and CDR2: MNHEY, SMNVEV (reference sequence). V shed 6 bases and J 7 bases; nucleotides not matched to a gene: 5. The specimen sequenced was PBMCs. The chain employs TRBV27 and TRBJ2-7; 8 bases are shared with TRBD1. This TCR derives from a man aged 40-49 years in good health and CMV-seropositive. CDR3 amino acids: CASSQGAREQYF. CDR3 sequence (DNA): TGTGCCAGCAGCCAGGGGGCACGGGAGCAGTACTTC.